The 20 T cell receptor beta chains in this list originate from one sample, sequenced in a study of chemoradiotherapy in HPV16-positive cancers. Data came from immunoSEQ multiplex PCR; TCRdb stores just in-frame clones and leaves some out. This sample has 25,000 to 35,000 clones; around four fifths occur once, and the top ten carry around 5.1%. Specimen: blood, collected from a patient who underwent chemoradiotherapy. Every receptor here comes from a human donor with HPV-associated anogenital cancer.

The chain couples TRBV11-2 to TRBJ2-3; 7 bases fit TRBD2. CDR3 length: 16 amino acids. Germline CDR1 is SGHAT and CDR2 is FQNNGV. V lost 5 bases, J lost 1 base, and 9 bases stayed unmatched. CDR3 loop: CASSQHLAGGTDTQYF. CDR3 bases: TGTGCCAGCAGCCAGCATCTGGCGGGGGGCACAGATACGCAGTATTTT.

The J gene is TRBJ2-2, the V gene TRBV7-9; the D is unclear. The CDR3 is made up of 14 amino acids. Looked up from germline, CDR1 is SEHNR and CDR2 is FQNEAQ (reference sequence). Trimming cost V 6 bases and J 5 bases, with 13 bases left between them. CDR3 nucleotides: TGTGCCAGCAGTGGACCAGGTCGGACCGGGGAGCTGTTTTTT. It yields the protein CASSGPGRTGELFF.

V usage is TRBV15 and J usage is TRBJ2-7, with 8 positions matching TRBD1. V gave up 1 base and J gave up 7 bases; unmatched junction bases: 6. In germline, CDR1 is LNHNV, CDR2 YYDKDF (reference sequence). The CDR3 is made up of 14 amino acids. The CDR3 loop is CATSRGGQGREQYF. CDR3 bases: TGTGCCACCAGCAGAGGAGGACAGGGTAGGGAGCAGTACTTC.

J is TRBJ1-2 and V is TRBV7-8; D not resolved. V lost 1 base, J lost 3 bases, and 15 bases lay in between. The CDR3 is made up of 16 amino acids. The germline V gene has CDR1 SGHVS and CDR2 FQNEAQ. The DNA of the CDR3 is TGTGCCAGCAGCTTAGTGGGAGGAGGAATCGACTATGGCTACACCTTC. This codes for CASSLVGGGIDYGYTF.

The table lists this clone with a few counts. The chain carries TRBV2 and TRBJ1-5, with a possible D match to TRBD1 (5 bases). This CDR3 is 13 amino acids long. Germline V gives CDR1 SNHLY, CDR2 FYNNEI. Trimming cost V 3 bases and J 9 bases, with 12 bases left between them. CDR3 bases: TGTGCCAGCAGTGAGAAGACAGAGTGGCCCCAGCATTTT. As protein: CASSEKTEWPQHF.

The V gene is TRBV9, the J gene TRBJ1-1; no clear D gene. The CDR3 is 13 amino acids. V gave up 0 bases and J gave up 5 bases, with 8 bases separating them. Germline loops: CDR1 SGDLS, CDR2 YYNGEE. The CDR3 sequence is CASSVEGWTEAFF. DNA for the CDR3: TGTGCCAGCAGCGTAGAGGGATGGACTGAAGCTTTCTTT.

The rearrangement joins TRBV7-2 to TRBJ2-1; D is perhaps TRBD1 (6 bases). From germline, CDR1 is SGHTA and CDR2 FQGNSA. Trimming removed 0 bases at V and 4 bases at J, with 10 bases between. This CDR3 region has 15 residues. Here the CDR3 reads CASSLALDRYNEQFF. As DNA, the CDR3 is TGTGCCAGCAGCTTAGCCCTAGACAGGTACAATGAGCAGTTCTTC.

This chain joins TRBV15 and TRBJ2-1, with 9 nucleotides matching TRBD1. CDR1 LNHNV and CDR2 YYDKDF come from the germline V gene (reference sequence). V lost 5 bases and J lost 6; bases outside the gene matches: 8. This CDR3 region has 15 residues. The CDR3 bases are TGTGCCACCAGCTCAACAGGGGGCGGGGGCAATGAGCAGTTCTTC. It codes for CATSSTGGGGNEQFF.

The V gene is TRBV18, the J gene TRBJ2-3; the D gene is possibly TRBD1 (6 bases). The CDR3 runs 14 residues. Looked up from germline, CDR1 is KGHSH and CDR2 is LQKENI. Trimming took off 6 bases at V and 0 bases at J, with 10 bases between the two ends. In nucleotides, the CDR3 is TGTGCCAGCTCTCTCCAGGGGAGCACAGATACGCAGTATTTT. This translates into CASSLQGSTDTQYF.

The chain links TRBV10-2 to TRBJ1-4, with D hard to call. Trimming removed 4 bases at V and 8 bases at J, with 8 bases between. CDR1 is WSHSY, CDR2 SAAADI, per germline. This CDR3 is 12 amino acids long. The CDR3 sequence is CASSVLGEKLFF. In DNA form, the CDR3 reads TGCGCCAGCAGTGTCTTAGGAGAAAAACTGTTTTTT.

V usage is TRBV6-6 and J usage is TRBJ1-2; 7 bases line up with TRBD1. This CDR3 comprises 15 residues. CDR1 and CDR2 (germline): MNHNY, SVGAGI (reference sequence). The V gene end was trimmed by 10 bases and the J gene end by 5 bases; junction bases not matched to a gene: 16. In nucleotides, the CDR3 is TGTGCCACCGAGTACAACCGGGGGGACAGTTATGGCTACACCTTC. It encodes CATEYNRGDSYGYTF.

This chain joins TRBV9 and TRBJ1-1; 8 positions agree with TRBD1. The CDR3 covers 14 residues. Trimming took 2 bases from V and 5 from J; bases not matched to a gene: 5. Germline V CDR1 and CDR2: SGDLS, YYNGEE. The CDR3 loop is CASSVGQGGTEAFF. As DNA, the CDR3 is TGTGCCAGCAGCGTTGGACAGGGAGGGACTGAAGCTTTCTTT. The complete variable domain, with remaining parts taken from reference TRBV9 and TRBJ1-1, reads DSGVTQTPKHLITATGQRVTLRCSPRSGDLSVYWYQQSLDQGLQFLIQYYNGEERAKGNILERFSAQQFPDLHSELNLSSLELGDSALYFCASSVGQGGTEAFFGQGTRLTVV.

This chain uses TRBV5-1 with TRBJ1-1; maybe TRBD1 (5 bases). Germline V gene sequence: CDR1 SGHRS, CDR2 YFSETQ. The CDR3 loop spans 13 amino acids. Trimming removed 3 bases from V and 1 base from J, with 7 bases in between. CDR3 protein: CASSWDSNTEAFF. The DNA of the CDR3 is TGCGCCAGCAGCTGGGACTCGAACACTGAAGCTTTCTTT. The full variable domain, rest sourced from reference TRBV5-1 and TRBJ1-1, is KAGVTQTPRYLIKTRGQQVTLSCSPISGHRSVSWYQQTPGQGLQFLFEYFSETQRNKGNFPGRFSGRQFSNSRSEMNVSTLELGDSALYLCASSWDSNTEAFFGQGTRLTVV.

This clone occurred a few times. The chain joins TRBV30 to TRBJ1-2; possibly TRBD1 for D (5 bases). Germline assignment: CDR1 GTSNPN and CDR2 SVGIG (reference sequence). Trimming shortened V by 5 bases and J by 4 bases, and 8 bases separated the two germline ends. This CDR3 has 11 residues. The CDR3 nucleotides read TGTGCCTGGGGGGGAAGCTATGGCTACACCTTC. This codes for CAWGGSYGYTF.

The CDR3 coding sequence is TGCGCCAGCAGTGTGGACAGCTTCACAGATACGCAGTATTTT. Its translation is CASSVDSFTDTQYF. This rearrangement joins TRBV10-1 to TRBJ2-3, with D possibly matching TRBD1 (6 bases). The CDR3 sequence is 14 residues long. Germline V gives CDR1 WNHNN, CDR2 SYGVQD (reference sequence). V lost 4 bases and J 2 bases, leaving 10 bases between the germline ends.

The chain joins TRBV5-4 to TRBJ2-7, with 7 bases fitting TRBD2. The V gene's germline CDR1 is SGHNT and CDR2 YYREEE (reference sequence). The CDR3 loop spans 15 amino acids. V gave up 2 bases and J gave up 5 bases; unmatched junction bases: 10. The CDR3 nucleotides are TGTGCCAGCAGCTTTTGGGAGCGGGGATGGAACGAGCAGTACTTC. Translating it yields CASSFWERGWNEQYF. Full variable domain (outside the CDR3, taken from reference TRBV5-4 and TRBJ2-7): ETGVTQSPTHLIKTRGQQVTLRCSSQSGHNTVSWYQQALGQGPQFIFQYYREEENGRGNFPPRFSGLQFPNYSSELNVNALELDDSALYLCASSFWERGWNEQYFGPGTRLTVT.

The rearrangement uses TRBV5-1 and TRBJ1-4; 8 nucleotides line up with TRBD1. The germline CDR1 and CDR2 sequences are SGHRS and YFSETQ. V dropped 0 bases and J dropped 7; count of bases not matched to a gene: 5. The CDR3 has 15 amino acids. The CDR3 DNA is TGCGCCAGCAGCTTGGTCAGGGGGCGGGGTGAAAAACTGTTTTTT. This codes for CASSLVRGRGEKLFF.

V gene TRBV27 combines with J gene TRBJ2-5; no clear D gene. The germline CDR1 and CDR2 sequences are MNHEY and SMNVEV (reference sequence). Between the trimmed V and J ends, which lost 2 bases and 0 bases, there was a span of 7 bases. The CDR3 totals 14 residues. CDR3 nucleotides: TGTGCCAGCAGTTTAAAGGTTGACCAAGAGACCCAGTACTTC. It translates to CASSLKVDQETQYF.

The V gene is TRBV5-6, the J gene TRBJ1-2; 8 bases align to TRBD1. The CDR3 runs to 16 residues. Germline CDR1 SGHDT, CDR2 YYEEEE. Germline trimming cut 0 bases from V and 3 bases from J; bases unmatched to any gene: 7. CDR3 sequence reads: CASSLVTGGWDYGYTF. In DNA form, the CDR3 reads TGTGCCAGCAGCTTGGTTACAGGGGGATGGGACTATGGCTACACCTTC. Based on the CDR3 plus reference TRBV5-6 and TRBJ1-2, the full variable domain is DAGVTQSPTHLIKTRGQQVTLRCSPKSGHDTVSWYQQALGQGPQFIFQYYEEEERQRGNFPDRFSGHQFPNYSSELNVNALLLGDSALYLCASSLVTGGWDYGYTFGSGTRLTVV.

The sample holds one count of this clone. CDR3 amino acids: CASSLSAWRGGNTGELFF. The CDR3 DNA reads TGTGCCAGCAGCTTAAGCGCTTGGAGGGGCGGGAACACCGGGGAGCTGTTTTTT. The chain has TRBV11-3 and TRBJ2-2; D perhaps matches TRBD2 (6 bases). Germline values: CDR1 SGHNT, CDR2 YENEEA. Trimming took off 2 bases at V and 1 base at J, with 17 bases between the two ends. The CDR3 extends over 18 amino acids.